This TCR beta chain was obtained from a study of blood T cell repertoires in COVID-19. Looking at the study overall: Collection of acute and convalescent COVID-19 samples took place in the United States, Italy and Spain. The analysed material was cDNA or gDNA that came from T cells, B-cell-depleted T cells, or PBMCs.

CDR3 length equals 13 residues. The ends were cut back, 6 bases at V and 6 bases at J, with 14 bases in the middle. CDR1 and CDR2 (germline): LNHDA, SQIVND (reference sequence). Per the study methods: From reference gene primer amplification, estimates of nucleated cell counts were derived. Profiling relied on immunoSEQ multiplex PCR, and the TCRdb table lists in-frame clones only, not all of them. V, J and clone size reflect that table, while D and trimming were determined from the DNA. The data show about 210,000 clones, roughly 94% seen once. The source material was peripheral blood. The sequence derives from a man aged 25 to 40 with acute or convalescent COVID-19. V is TRBV19 and J is TRBJ1-2; D is possibly TRBD1 (6 bases). CDR3: CASRLGRGDGYTF. The CDR3 DNA sequence: TGTGCCAGTAGGTTGGGCAGGGGAGATGGCTACACCTTC.